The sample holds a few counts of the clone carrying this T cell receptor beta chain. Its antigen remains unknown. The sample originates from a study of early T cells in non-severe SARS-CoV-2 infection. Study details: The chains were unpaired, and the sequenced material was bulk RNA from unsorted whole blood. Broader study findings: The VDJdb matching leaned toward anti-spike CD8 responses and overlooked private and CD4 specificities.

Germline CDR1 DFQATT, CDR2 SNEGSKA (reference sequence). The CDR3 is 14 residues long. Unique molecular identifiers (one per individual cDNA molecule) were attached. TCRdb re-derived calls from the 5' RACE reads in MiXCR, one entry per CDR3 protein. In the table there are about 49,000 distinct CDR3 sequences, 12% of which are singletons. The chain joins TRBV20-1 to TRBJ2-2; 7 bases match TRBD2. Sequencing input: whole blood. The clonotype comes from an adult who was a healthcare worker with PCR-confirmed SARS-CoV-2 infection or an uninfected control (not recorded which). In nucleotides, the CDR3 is TGCAGGGCCGGGACTAAAGAAGGGGCCGGGGAGCTGTTTTTT. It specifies CRAGTKEGAGELFF.